A selection of T cell receptor beta chains follows, all from one sample in a study of T cell changes during pregnancy in multiple sclerosis. The repertoire was sequenced with immunoSEQ multiplex PCR; TCRdb's copy has only in-frame clones and lacks some. The sample comprises about 32,000 clones, 89% of which are singletons, and 10% rests with the top ten. The specimen was CD8+ T cells from peripheral blood mononuclear cells, collected in the second trimester of pregnancy. All receptors derive from a female donor with multiple sclerosis, enrolled in a pregnancy study. The CDR3 runs from the conserved cysteine through the conserved F or W. Each record gives: J gene, D gene, clone size, V gene, CDR3 DNA, CDR3 protein. D genes are given only for firm matches. For some rows the clone size is stated as once, few or many, or as a class when expanded; others skip it.

TRBJ1-1 | NA | few | TRBV9 | TGTGCCAGCAGCCTAACTGGCACTGAAGCTTTCTTT | CASSLTGTEAFF
TRBJ2-1 | TRBD2 | NA | TRBV7-9 | TGTGCCAGCCGTAGCGGGGGGGCCTACAATGAGCAGTTCTTC | CASRSGGAYNEQFF
TRBJ2-7 | TRBD1 | NA | TRBV30 | TGTGCCTGTAGAGACAGGGGAAAGTCCTACGAGCAGTACTTC | CACRDRGKSYEQYF
TRBJ2-2 | TRBD2 | NA | TRBV9 | TGTGCCAGCAGCTTGGGACTAGCGGGCGGCACCGGGGAGCTGTTTTTT | CASSLGLAGGTGELFF
TRBJ2-7 | NA | NA | TRBV5-1 | TGCGCCAGCACATTATTTCCAGGGGGGACCGAGCAGTACTTC | CASTLFPGGTEQYF
TRBJ1-1 | NA | NA | TRBV27 | TGTGCCAGCAGTTTAATGCGGGGCGGTGGGACTGAAGCTTTCTTT | CASSLMRGGGTEAFF
TRBJ1-4 | NA | NA | TRBV7-9 | TGTGCCAGCAGCTTACTCCAGGGGTTGAGTTCGCGTGAGGAAAAACTGTTTTTT | CASSLLQGLSSREEKLFF
TRBJ1-5 | NA | NA | TRBV6-5 | TGTGCCACGGGTGAAGATCAGCCCCAGCATTTT | CATGEDQPQHF
TRBJ1-3 | NA | few | TRBV6-5 | TGTGCCAGCAGTTACTCCACAGGAATTGGAAACACCATATATTTT | CASSYSTGIGNTIYF
TRBJ2-1 | TRBD2 | NA | TRBV15 | TGTGCCACCAATTTAGCGGGGGGGGCCCTTGTTGAGCAGTTCTTC | CATNLAGGALVEQFF
TRBJ2-1 | NA | NA | TRBV19 | TGTGCCAGTAGTAGGGGTCTAGCTCCCACCTCCTACAATGAGCAGTTCTTC | CASSRGLAPTSYNEQFF
TRBJ1-2 | NA | NA | TRBV4-1 | TGCGCCAGCAGCCAAGATAGGTTTACGGGGGGCTACACCTTC | CASSQDRFTGGYTF
TRBJ1-2 | TRBD1 | NA | TRBV6-5 | TGTGCCAGCAGTTTTACCCCCGACAGGGGATCAGGCTACACCTTC | CASSFTPDRGSGYTF
TRBJ1-2 | TRBD1 | NA | TRBV6-6 | TGTGCCAGCAGTACAGGGACAGGGAAGTCTCTTGGCTACACCTTC | CASSTGTGKSLGYTF
TRBJ1-2 | NA | NA | TRBV6-6 | TGTGCCAGCAGGCGGGGCAGCTACACCTTC | CASRRGSYTF
TRBJ2-7 | TRBD2 | NA | TRBV7-8 | TGTGCCAGCAGCCGACTAGCGGGGAACCACTACGAGCAGTACTTC | CASSRLAGNHYEQYF
TRBJ1-1 | NA | NA | TRBV5-6 | TGTGCCAGCAACTCGAGGGGGGAAGCTTTCTTT | CASNSRGEAFF
TRBJ1-5 | NA | NA | TRBV27 | TGTGCCAGCAGTCAAGTTTCAGGGTTAGGTAGCAATCAGCCCCAGCATTTT | CASSQVSGLGSNQPQHF
TRBJ1-1 | TRBD1 | NA | TRBV11-2 | TGTGCCAGCAGCTTAGATTCCGACAGGGCTGCTTTCTTT | CASSLDSDRAAFF
TRBJ2-1 | NA | NA | TRBV7-9 | TGTGCCAGCGGCGAGCAGTTCTTC | CASGEQFF
TRBJ2-7 | TRBD1 | NA | TRBV7-8 | TGTGCCAGCAGCTTAGGAGGGACAGGGGTGTACGAGCAGTACTTC | CASSLGGTGVYEQYF
TRBJ2-7 | NA | NA | TRBV5-4 | TGTGCCAGCAGCTCGTTGGGCGACTCCTACGAGCAGTACTTC | CASSSLGDSYEQYF
TRBJ2-7 | NA | NA | TRBV7-6 | TGTGCCAGCAGCTTAGGGAGTCCCCCCTACGAGCAGTACTTC | CASSLGSPPYEQYF
TRBJ1-4 | TRBD1 | NA | TRBV7-9 | TGTGCCAGCAGCCGCCGGGACAGAAATGAAAAACTGTTTTTT | CASSRRDRNEKLFF
TRBJ2-7 | TRBD2 | medium-sized | TRBV28 | TGTGCCAGCACCCTTATAGCGGGAGGGCGGGACGAGCAGTACTTC | CASTLIAGGRDEQYF
TRBJ2-7 | NA | NA | TRBV2 | TGTGCCAGCAGCGCGGGACCGGTGAGCTCCTACGAGCAGTACTTC | CASSAGPVSSYEQYF
TRBJ1-5 | NA | NA | TRBV6-6 | TGTGCCAGCAGTTACCGACAGTCAGGCAATCAGCCCCAGCATTTT | CASSYRQSGNQPQHF